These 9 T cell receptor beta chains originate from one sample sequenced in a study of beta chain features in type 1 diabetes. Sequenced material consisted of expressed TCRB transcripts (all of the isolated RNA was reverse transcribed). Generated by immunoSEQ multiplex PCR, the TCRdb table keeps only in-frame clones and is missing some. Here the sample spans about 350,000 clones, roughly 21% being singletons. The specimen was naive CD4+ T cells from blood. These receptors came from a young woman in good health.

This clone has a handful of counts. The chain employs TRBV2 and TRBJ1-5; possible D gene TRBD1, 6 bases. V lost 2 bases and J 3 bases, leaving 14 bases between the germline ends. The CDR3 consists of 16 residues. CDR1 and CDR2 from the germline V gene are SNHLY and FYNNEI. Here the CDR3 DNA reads TGTGCCAGCAGTGAACGCCCGGGGGGCACCAATCAGCCCCAGCATTTT. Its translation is CASSERPGGTNQPQHF.

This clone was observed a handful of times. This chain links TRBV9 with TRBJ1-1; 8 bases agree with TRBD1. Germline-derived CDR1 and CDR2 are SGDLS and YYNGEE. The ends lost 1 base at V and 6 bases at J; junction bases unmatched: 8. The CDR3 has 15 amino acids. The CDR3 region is CASSVYQGAGAEAFF. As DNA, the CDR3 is TGTGCCAGCAGCGTATACCAGGGGGCTGGGGCTGAAGCTTTCTTT.

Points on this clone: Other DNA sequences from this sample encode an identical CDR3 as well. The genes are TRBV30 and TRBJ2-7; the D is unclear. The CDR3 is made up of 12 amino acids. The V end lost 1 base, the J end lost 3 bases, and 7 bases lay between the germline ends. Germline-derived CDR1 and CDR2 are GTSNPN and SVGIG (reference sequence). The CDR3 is CAWSGSGYEQYF. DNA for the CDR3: TGTGCCTGGAGTGGGTCAGGCTACGAGCAGTACTTC.

In DNA, the CDR3 is TGCGCCAGCAGGTCCGGCTATAGCATGAACACTGAAGCTTTCTTT. Translation gives CASRSGYSMNTEAFF. The V and J genes are TRBV5-1 and TRBJ1-1; D not resolved. V was shortened by 5 bases and J by 0 bases, with 14 bases between the two germline ends. CDR1 is SGHRS and CDR2 is YFSETQ in the germline V gene. CDR3 length equals 15 residues.

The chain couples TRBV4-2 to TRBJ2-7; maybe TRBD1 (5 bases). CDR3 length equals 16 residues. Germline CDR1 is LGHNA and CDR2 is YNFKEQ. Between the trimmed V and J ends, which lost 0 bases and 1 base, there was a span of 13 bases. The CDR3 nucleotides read TGTGCCAGCAGCCAAGATTTGGCTGGGGCTTCCTACGAGCAGTACTTC. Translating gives CASSQDLAGASYEQYF.

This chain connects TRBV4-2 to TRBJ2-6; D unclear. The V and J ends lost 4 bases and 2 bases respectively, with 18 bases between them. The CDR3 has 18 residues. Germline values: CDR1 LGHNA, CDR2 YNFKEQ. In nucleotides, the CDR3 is TGTGCCAGCAGCCCCACCAAGTGGCGGAGACCTGGGGCCAACGTCCTGACTTTC. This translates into CASSPTKWRRPGANVLTF.

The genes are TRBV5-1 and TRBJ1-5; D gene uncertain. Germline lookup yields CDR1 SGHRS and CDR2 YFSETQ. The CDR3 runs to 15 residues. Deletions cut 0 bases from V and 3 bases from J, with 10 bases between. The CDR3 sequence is CASSLAGLVNQPQHF. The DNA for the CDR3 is TGCGCCAGCAGCTTGGCAGGTTTGGTCAATCAGCCCCAGCATTTT.

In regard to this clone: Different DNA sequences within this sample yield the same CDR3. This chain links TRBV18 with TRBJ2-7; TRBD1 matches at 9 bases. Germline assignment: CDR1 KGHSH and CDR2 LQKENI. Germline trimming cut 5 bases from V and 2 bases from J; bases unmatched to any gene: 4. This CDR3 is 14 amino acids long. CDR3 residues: CASSLDRGAYEQYF. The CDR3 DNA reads TGTGCCAGCTCATTGGACAGGGGCGCCTACGAGCAGTACTTC.

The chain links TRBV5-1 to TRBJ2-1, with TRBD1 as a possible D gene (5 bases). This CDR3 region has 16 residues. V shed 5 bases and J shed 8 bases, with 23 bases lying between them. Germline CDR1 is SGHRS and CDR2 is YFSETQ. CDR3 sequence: CASRHGNIRVTDEQFF. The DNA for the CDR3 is TGCGCCAGCAGGCACGGAAATATCAGGGTAACAGATGAGCAGTTCTTC.